This is a list of T cell receptor beta chains from one sample in a study of blood T cells in healthy people across ages. Each CDR3 protein is one row after TCRdb ran MiXCR on the 5' RACE reads. The repertoire consists of some 1.4 million distinct CDR3 sequences, with roughly 40% occurring once and the leading ten covering approximately 7.9%. Material: blood. Receptors originate from a woman aged 18-29 years in good health. Both conserved end residues are part of each CDR3. D genes are given only for firm matches. The size field is filled for only some rows; it gives once, few, many or a size class.

CDR3 DNA	CDR3 protein	J gene	V gene	D gene	clone size
TGCAGCGTTCTGACAGGCACAGATACGCAGTATTTT	CSVLTGTDTQYF	TRBJ2-3	TRBV29-1	.	few
TGCAGTGCTCTGGTGCAGGAAATCACAGATACGCAGTATTTT	CSALVQEITDTQYF	TRBJ2-3	TRBV20-1	.	.
TGTGCCAGCAGTCCCCCGGGACAAACGAGGGAAGCTTTCTTT	CASSPPGQTREAFF	TRBJ1-1	TRBV6-6	.	.
TGCAGTGCTTATATAACAGGGGGCATCTATGGCTACACCTTC	CSAYITGGIYGYTF	TRBJ1-2	TRBV20-1	TRBD1	.
TGTGCCAGCAACCAAGCCGGGACAGGGGTCAGCGAGCAGTACTTC	CASNQAGTGVSEQYF	TRBJ2-7	TRBV5-6	TRBD1	.
TGTGCCTGGTTCCGGGACAAAGGGGGCTATGGCTACACCTTC	CAWFRDKGGYGYTF	TRBJ1-2	TRBV30	.	.
TGTGCCATCAGTTCTAGGACTAGCGGGAACGGGGATGAGCAGTTCTTC	CAISSRTSGNGDEQFF	TRBJ2-1	TRBV10-3	TRBD2	few
TGCAGTGCTGCCGACAGGACTGGAGAAGCTTTCTTT	CSAADRTGEAFF	TRBJ1-1	TRBV20-1	.	.
TGTGCCAGCAGTGAAATCGCTAGCGGGAGCACAGATACGCAGTATTTT	CASSEIASGSTDTQYF	TRBJ2-3	TRBV6-1	TRBD2	.
TGCGCCAGCAGCTACCAGACACAGGGATCCTACGAGCAGTACTTC	CASSYQTQGSYEQYF	TRBJ2-7	TRBV5-1	.	.
TGCAGTGCTAGAGAAACTCTTGAGGGATCACCCCTCCACTTT	CSARETLEGSPLHF	TRBJ1-6	TRBV20-1	.	.
TGCAGGACCGACAGGGAAGGAGACGAGCAGTACTTC	CRTDREGDEQYF	TRBJ2-7	TRBV20-1	TRBD1	.
TGTGCCAGCAGCTACCGGACAGGGGGAGATACGCAGTATTTT	CASSYRTGGDTQYF	TRBJ2-3	TRBV7-2	TRBD1	.
TGTGCCAGCAGCTTTCTGGGGCTCCAAGGGGATACGCAGTATTTT	CASSFLGLQGDTQYF	TRBJ2-3	TRBV7-6	.	few
TGTGCCAGCAGCGCAGCGTTTAGGGAGCAGTTCTTC	CASSAAFREQFF	TRBJ2-1	TRBV9	.	few
TGTGCCAGCAGCGCCCTTAGAGTCCGCACAGATACGCAGTATTTT	CASSALRVRTDTQYF	TRBJ2-3	TRBV11-1	.	few
TGTGCCATCAAGGGAGGAGGGGCCACAGATACGCAGTATTTT	CAIKGGGATDTQYF	TRBJ2-3	TRBV10-3	.	.
TGTGCCAGCAGTTTTCTAACGGGGAGGGATCACGGCTACACCTTC	CASSFLTGRDHGYTF	TRBJ1-2	TRBV27	.	.
TGTGCCAGCAGTTTAACAGGGAGCACGAACACTGAAGCTTTCTTT	CASSLTGSTNTEAFF	TRBJ1-1	TRBV6-5	.	.